This TCR beta chain is from a study of blood T cell repertoires in COVID-19 (dated by TCRdb to about 2020). For the study in its entirety: Samples from collaborators originated in the United States, Italy and Spain and spanned both the acute and convalescent phases of COVID-19. The prospective study material was composed of cDNA or gDNA derived from T cells, B-cell-depleted T cells, or PBMCs. The dataset comprised deeply sampled blood TCRbeta repertoires from subjects exposed to, actively infected with, or recovered from COVID-19. The repertoires were made available in a free public database intended to serve as a resource for research on the immune response to SARS-CoV-2. Samples came from the ongoing ImmuneRACE study (first 160 participants) plus 1,254 subjects from 6 global collaborators. Nearly every sample came with metadata listing a de-identified subject ID, COVID-19 status, age in years and sex. Where available, HLA class I and class II types were obtained from metadata supplied by the sample provider rather than from assay-based typing.

Summary of the overall study and its limitations: The quantity of clinical and demographic metadata differed by source and by participant and was supplied without curation.

Looking up the germline V gene yields CDR1 MDHEN and CDR2 SYDVKM. The cysteine opens and the phenylalanine closes a CDR3 of 15 amino acids. Kept here is only the CDR3 DNA, which spans 45 bases and is read in frame from base 1. For this chain, trimming is 3 bases at the V end and 9 bases at the J end, and the number of junction bases without a gene match is 7. This clone was counted between two and nine times. Its antigen target is currently unknown. No much larger clone exists at a distance of one base, and base qualities are not known. TCRbeta CDR3 regions were amplified from genomic DNA by means of the immunoSEQ Assay, a bias-controlled multiplex PCR. Concerning the study's data processing: The number of nucleated cells in each sample was estimated by amplification of reference gene primers within the assay. To quantify the absolute abundance of each unique TCRbeta CDR3 rearrangement, sequence reads were collapsed and filtered. For each sample, productive Simpson clonality was calculated as the square root of Simpson's diversity index across productive rearrangements. The clones in this table, taken by TCRdb from immuneACCESS, are in-frame only. Not every clone is retained; where verified, under half of the shortfall comes from an unresolved V gene, and the cause of the rest is unknown. V, J and clone size were drawn from that table, and D and trimming were deduced from the DNA. The sample data list under 350,000 clones, and about four fifths of these were observed just once. The ten largest clones take up around a tenth of the sample.

A second Seattle source provided samples from volunteer blood donors who had recovered from COVID-19. Each collaborating institution followed its own protocols to collect whole blood in K2EDTA tubes. For TCRbeta analysis, collaborator samples were shipped as frozen whole blood, as isolated PBMCs, or as DNA extracted from either sample type. Rearrangement joined TRBV28 to TRBJ1-6; TRBD1 agrees with 8 junctional bases. This TCR was sampled from a woman aged 50 to 65 who had recovered from COVID-19. Sequenced sample: peripheral blood. The encoded CDR3 is CASSLGTGGGSPLHF. The nucleotide sequence reads TGTGCCAGCAGTTTGGGGACAGGAGGAGGTTCACCCCTCCACTTT.